The 14 T cell receptor beta chains below were found in one sample sequenced in a study of metastatic and nonmetastatic thyroid tumors. With MiXCR, TCRdb reprocessed the PCR reads. Among some 33,000 clones listed, around 23% were seen once. Every patient underwent thyroid surgery untreated. Sequencing input: tumor tissue. These receptors were obtained from a male donor with papillary thyroid cancer or a benign thyroid nodule (not recorded which). Some clones in this sample may be carry-over from other donors' samples.

CDR3 in DNA: TGTGCCAGCAGCCAAAAATCTCCTTTGGGGACCATAAAAGAGACCCAGTACTTC. Protein product: CASSQKSPLGTIKETQYF. The chain combines TRBV2 with TRBJ2-5; D may correspond to TRBD1 or TRBD2 (5 bases each). The germline CDR1 and CDR2 sequences are SNHLY and FYNNEI. This CDR3 is 18 amino acids long. V dropped 6 bases and J dropped 3 bases, with 26 bases sitting between them.

The V and J genes are TRBV6-4 and TRBJ1-6; weak D call: TRBD1 (6 bases). The CDR3 spans 14 residues. Germline V lookup: CDR1 MRHNA, CDR2 SNTAGT. Trimming took off 6 bases at V and 8 bases at J, with 14 bases between the two ends. This CDR3 is CASSRTVLYSPLHF. The CDR3 DNA follows: TGTGCCAGCAGCCGGACAGTCCTCTATTCACCCCTCCACTTT.

This clone has at least ten counts. This rearrangement joins TRBV20-1 to TRBJ1-1, with D unresolved. V lost 6 bases, J lost 0 bases, and 20 bases lay in between. This CDR3 contains 16 residues. Looked up from germline, CDR1 is DFQATT and CDR2 is SNEGSKA (reference sequence). The chain's CDR3 is CSANYARGKMNTEAFF. The DNA of the CDR3 is TGCAGTGCCAACTACGCGCGCGGAAAAATGAACACTGAAGCTTTCTTT.

This clone was detected many times. One base away lies a much larger clone, so this may be a sequencing read error. V and J are TRBV18 and TRBJ2-1, with TRBD2 matching over 8 bases. CDR1 is KGHSH and CDR2 is LQKENI in the germline V gene. J was trimmed by 0 bases and V by 7 bases; bases with no gene match: 5. The CDR3 has 15 residues. The DNA for the CDR3 is TGTGCCAGCTTCGCGGGAGGTGGCTCCTACAATGAGCAGTTCTTC. Protein sequence: CASFAGGGSYNEQFF. Full variable domain (outside the CDR3, taken from reference TRBV18 and TRBJ2-1): NAGVMQNPRHLVRRRGQEARLRCSPMKGHSHVYWYRQLPEEGLKFMVYLQKENIIDESGMPKERFSAEFPKEGPSILRIQQVVRGDSAAYFCASFAGGGSYNEQFFGPGTRLTVL.

This clone was counted only a few times. No conserved phenylalanine or tryptophan ends this CDR3, so it is likely a read error. The DNA is omitted, as the CDR3 cannot be located on it reliably, and the CDR3 follows TCRdb's listing. The V call is TRBV2, the J call TRBJ2-5; TRBD2, the table's D call, was not compared with the DNA. CDR1 is SNHLY, CDR2 FYNNEI, per germline. The CDR3 is made up of 9 amino acids, end residues included. The CDR3 is CASSEVKLG.

There are a few counts of this clone. The chain couples TRBV28 to TRBJ1-2; D not certain. V was pared by 3 bases and J by 4 bases, with 12 bases between. This CDR3 region has 14 residues. Germline V gives CDR1 MDHEN, CDR2 SYDVKM. The CDR3: CASSLFGSPYGYTF. In DNA form, the CDR3 reads TGTGCCAGCAGTTTGTTCGGAAGCCCCTATGGCTACACCTTC.

This clone was seen repeatedly, ten times or more. A much bigger clone sits one base away, suggesting this may be a read error. The same CDR3 can be traced to other DNA sequences in this sample. The chain is built from TRBV5-1 and TRBJ2-7; D is unclear. The CDR3 extends over 15 amino acids. CDR1 and CDR2 from the germline V gene are SGHRS and YFSETQ. CDR3 nucleotides: TGTGCCAGCAGCGCCGCAGACATCCGCTCTGGGGAGCAGTACTTC. It yields the protein CASSAADIRSGEQYF.

The chain combines TRBV11-2 with TRBJ2-2, with D hard to call. This CDR3 has 16 residues. Germline V gene data show CDR1 as SGHAT and CDR2 as FQNNGV. The germline V and J ends were trimmed by 6 bases and 7 bases, with 21 bases remaining between them. CDR3 sequence: CASSPAPARYRGELFF. The CDR3 DNA follows: TGTGCCAGCAGTCCCGCCCCTGCTAGATATCGCGGGGAGCTGTTTTTT.

Relative to its sample, this clone is medium-sized. The rearrangement joins TRBV24-1 to TRBJ2-7; D might be TRBD1 (6 bases). The V end was cut by 1 base, the J end by 3 bases, with 12 bases between. CDR1 and CDR2 (germline): KGHDR, SFDVKD. The CDR3 runs 15 residues. CDR3 in amino acids: CATSDFKQGHYEQYF. CDR3 sequence (DNA): TGTGCCACCAGTGATTTCAAACAGGGCCACTACGAGCAGTACTTC.

The J gene is TRBJ2-7, the V gene TRBV28, with D tentatively TRBD2 (5 bases). V shed 8 bases and J shed 4 bases, with 15 bases lying between them. The CDR3 has 13 residues. From germline, CDR1 is MDHEN and CDR2 SYDVKM. CDR3 amino acids: CASRYGKGYEQYF. The CDR3 coding sequence is TGTGCCAGCCGATACGGGAAAGGTTACGAGCAGTACTTC.

This clone was seen many times. The chain recombines TRBV20-1 with TRBJ1-6; TRBD1 aligns across 10 bases. Germline trimming cut 5 bases from V and 9 bases from J; bases unmatched to any gene: 7. This CDR3 spans 14 amino acids. Germline CDR1 DFQATT, CDR2 SNEGSKA (reference sequence). The CDR3 DNA is TGCAGTGCTGCCAGGGACAGGGGTGGTTCACCCCTCCACTTT. Protein: CSAARDRGGSPLHF.

This clone was observed a handful of times. V and J are TRBV6-4 and TRBJ2-7; D possibly corresponds to TRBD1 (6 bases). Germline CDR1 is MRHNA and CDR2 is SNTAGT. Trimming pared 10 bases from V and 3 bases from J, leaving 13 bases between. This CDR3 is 12 amino acids long. The CDR3 region is CATGDIYYEQYF. CDR3 nucleotides: TGTGCCACCGGGGACATCTACTACGAGCAGTACTTC.

Ten or more counts support this clone. This chain uses TRBV20-1 with TRBJ2-3; a possible D gene is TRBD2 (6 bases). Trimming cost V 4 bases and J 0 bases, with 11 bases left between them. The CDR3 sequence is 14 residues long. CDR1 is DFQATT and CDR2 is SNEGSKA in the germline V gene (reference sequence). The CDR3 nucleotides are TGCAGTGCTATTAGCGGAACTAGCACAGATACGCAGTATTTT. Its translation is CSAISGTSTDTQYF.

J is TRBJ2-1 and V is TRBV7-6; possibly TRBD2 for D (6 bases). The CDR3 has 14 amino acids. Looked up from germline, CDR1 is SGHVS and CDR2 is FNYEAQ. The V and J ends lost 2 bases and 7 bases respectively, with 12 bases between them. CDR3 nucleotides: TGTGCCAGCAGCTTATCGGCGGGGAGGAATGAGCAGTTCTTC. This gives the protein CASSLSAGRNEQFF.